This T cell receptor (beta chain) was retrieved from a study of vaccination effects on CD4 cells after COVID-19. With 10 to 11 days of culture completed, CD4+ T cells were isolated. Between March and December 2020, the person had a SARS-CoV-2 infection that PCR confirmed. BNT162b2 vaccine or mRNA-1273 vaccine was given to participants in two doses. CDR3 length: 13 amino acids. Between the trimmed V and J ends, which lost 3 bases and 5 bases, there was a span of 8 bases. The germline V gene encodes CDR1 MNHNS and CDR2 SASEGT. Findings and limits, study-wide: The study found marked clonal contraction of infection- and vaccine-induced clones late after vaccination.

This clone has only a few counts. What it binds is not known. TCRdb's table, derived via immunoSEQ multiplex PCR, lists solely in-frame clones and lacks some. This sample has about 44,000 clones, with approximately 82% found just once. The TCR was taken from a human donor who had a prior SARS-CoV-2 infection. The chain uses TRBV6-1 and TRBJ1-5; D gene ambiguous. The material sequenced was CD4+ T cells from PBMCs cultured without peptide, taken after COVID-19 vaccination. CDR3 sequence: CASSDVSDQPQHF. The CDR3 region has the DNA TGTGCCAGCAGTGACGTGAGTGATCAGCCCCAGCATTTT.